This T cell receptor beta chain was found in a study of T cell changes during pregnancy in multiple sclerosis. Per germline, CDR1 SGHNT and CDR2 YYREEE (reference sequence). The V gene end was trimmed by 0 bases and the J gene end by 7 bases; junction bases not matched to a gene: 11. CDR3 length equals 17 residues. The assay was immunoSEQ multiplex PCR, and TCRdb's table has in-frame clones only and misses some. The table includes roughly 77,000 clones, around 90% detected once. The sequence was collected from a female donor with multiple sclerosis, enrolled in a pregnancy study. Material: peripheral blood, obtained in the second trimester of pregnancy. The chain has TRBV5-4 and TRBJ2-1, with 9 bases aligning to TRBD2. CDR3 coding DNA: TGTGCCAGCAGCTTGGCTAGCGGGGTGGTTGTGGCGAATGAGCAGTTCTTC. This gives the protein CASSLASGVVVANEQFF.